These 32 T cell receptor beta chains were all obtained from the same sample, sequenced in a study of response to subunit inactivated influenza vaccine. TCRdb called the RT-PCR reads again in MiXCR, with one record for every CDR3 protein. The table includes 860,000 or so distinct CDR3 sequences, 20% to 25% detected once. Material: PBMCs from blood, obtained roughly 5 days after vaccination. Every receptor here comes from a man aged 50 or older who received an inactivated influenza vaccine.

The V gene is TRBV28, the J gene TRBJ2-7, with a possible D match to TRBD1 (6 bases). V was cut by 8 bases and J by 3 bases, with 17 bases left in between. CDR3 length equals 14 residues. Germline CDR1 and CDR2: MDHEN and SYDVKM. The CDR3 loop is CASYSRGYVYEQYF. The DNA of the CDR3 is TGTGCCAGCTACTCTAGGGGGTACGTCTACGAGCAGTACTTC.

This chain links TRBV6-1 with TRBJ2-1; perhaps TRBD2 as D (6 bases). Germline loops: CDR1 MNHNS, CDR2 SASEGT. V lost 4 bases, J lost 9 bases, and 31 bases lay in between. The CDR3 is made up of 19 amino acids. CDR3 bases: TGTGCCAGCAGTGCGGGCAGGGTATCCTCGCACCGGGTAGCGGCTGAGCAGTTCTTC. This gives the protein CASSAGRVSSHRVAAEQFF.

This chain uses TRBV2 with TRBJ1-3, with 10 bases identical to TRBD1. There are 17 residues in the CDR3. Trimming took 5 bases from V and 4 from J; bases not matched to a gene: 11. CDR1 is SNHLY, CDR2 FYNNEI, per germline. The CDR3 coding sequence is TGTGCCAGCAGTTCCTTCCAGGACAGGGGGAGGGGAAACACCATATATTTT. It yields the protein CASSSFQDRGRGNTIYF.

The chain uses TRBV20-1 and TRBJ2-3, with D possibly TRBD2 on 5 matching bases. V lost 6 bases and J 7 bases, leaving 17 bases between the germline ends. The CDR3 is 13 residues long. The germline V gene has CDR1 DFQATT and CDR2 SNEGSKA (reference sequence). The CDR3 nucleotides read TGCAGTGCCCCATCTCGGGGATCAAATACGCAGTATTTT. Translating it yields CSAPSRGSNTQYF.

This clonotype was detected a few times. This rearrangement joins TRBV20-1 to TRBJ2-1, with unresolved D. Germline values: CDR1 DFQATT, CDR2 SNEGSKA (reference sequence). This CDR3 comprises 14 residues. The germline V and J ends were trimmed by 8 bases and 7 bases, with 21 bases remaining between them. The CDR3 DNA reads as TGCAGTTACCCCCTAGGGAATTTTACGAATGAGCAGTTCTTC. The encoded protein is CSYPLGNFTNEQFF.

The chain recombines TRBV20-1 with TRBJ2-3, with 7 bases lining up with TRBD2. This CDR3 is built from 12 residues. CDR1 and CDR2 (germline): DFQATT, SNEGSKA (reference sequence). V was pared by 5 bases and J by 1 base, with 0 bases of the junction left unmatched. In DNA, the CDR3 is TGCAGTGCTCGGGAGGGCACAGATACGCAGTATTTT. As protein: CSAREGTDTQYF.

This rearrangement joins TRBV7-9 to TRBJ2-5; D perhaps matches TRBD1 (6 bases). This CDR3 has 15 amino acids. V was cut by 0 bases and J by 4 bases, with 12 bases left in between. Germline V gene sequence: CDR1 SEHNR, CDR2 FQNEAQ (reference sequence). CDR3 DNA: TGTGCCAGCAGCTTAGCGCTCAGGGGCGGAGAGACCCAGTACTTC. Encoded protein: CASSLALRGGETQYF.

V and J are TRBV10-3 and TRBJ2-1, with D possibly TRBD1 on 6 matching bases. This CDR3 has 12 residues. Germline V lookup: CDR1 ENHRY, CDR2 SYGVKD. V was pared by 5 bases and J by 5 bases, with 7 bases between. For the CDR3, the DNA is TGTGCCATCAGTCGGGACAACAATGAGCAGTTCTTC. This gives the protein CAISRDNNEQFF.

This clonotype was detected only a few times. The CDR3 loop reads CASRQTGTGGNSPLHF. For the CDR3, the DNA is TGTGCCAGCAGGCAGACCGGGACAGGGGGAAATTCACCCCTCCACTTT. This chain uses TRBV12-3 or TRBV12-4 with TRBJ1-6, with 11 nucleotides matching TRBD1. CDR3 length: 16 residues. Trimming cost V 6 bases and J 7 bases; bases outside gene matches: 8.

This clonotype was counted at least ten times. V and J are TRBV12-3 or TRBV12-4 and TRBJ2-1, with a possible D match to TRBD1 (5 bases). V was cut by 4 bases and J by 6 bases, with 10 bases left in between. This CDR3 region has 13 residues. CDR3 region: CASSSGDSNEQFF. Written as DNA, the CDR3 is TGTGCCAGCAGTTCCGGCGACAGCAATGAGCAGTTCTTC.

The chain links TRBV7-2 to TRBJ1-4, with D perhaps matching TRBD1 (6 bases). The CDR3 has 13 residues. The V gene lost 6 bases and the J gene lost 7 bases, with 12 bases spanning the gap. In germline, CDR1 is SGHTA, CDR2 FQGNSA. This CDR3 reads CASSTGGGEKLFF. In DNA form, the CDR3 reads TGTGCCAGCAGTACGGGAGGGGGTGAAAAACTGTTTTTT.

This rearrangement joins TRBV7-9 to TRBJ1-5; possible D gene TRBD1, 5 bases. Trimming left V 11 bases short and J 5 bases short, with 16 bases between. CDR3 length: 13 amino acids. Looked up from germline, CDR1 is SEHNR and CDR2 is FQNEAQ (reference sequence). The CDR3 loop is CAVSGGGDQPQHF. CDR3 nucleotide sequence: TGTGCCGTCAGCGGGGGAGGGGATCAGCCCCAGCATTTT.

V usage is TRBV20-1 and J usage is TRBJ1-3, with a weak D call TRBD1 (6 bases). Trimming pared 2 bases from V and 4 bases from J, leaving 12 bases between. CDR3 size: 14 residues. Germline values: CDR1 DFQATT, CDR2 SNEGSKA (reference sequence). This chain's CDR3 is CSARWGAKGNTIYF. CDR3 DNA: TGCAGTGCTAGATGGGGGGCGAAAGGAAACACCATATATTTT.

CDR3 nucleotides: TGCAGTGCGGGGACTAGCGGGGGCGGGGGGCAGTTCTTC. This translates into CSAGTSGGGGQFF. V is TRBV20-1 and J is TRBJ2-1; 14 bases map to TRBD2. This CDR3 has 13 amino acids. V shed 6 bases, J shed 12 bases, and the junction held 7 bases outside the gene matches. Germline V gene sequence: CDR1 DFQATT, CDR2 SNEGSKA (reference sequence).

A few counts support this clonotype. This rearrangement joins TRBV20-1 to TRBJ1-2; D is perhaps TRBD1 (6 bases). V was pared by 6 bases and J by 2 bases, with 16 bases between. CDR3 size: 14 residues. Germline CDR1 is DFQATT and CDR2 is SNEGSKA (reference sequence). CDR3 sequence (DNA): TGCAGTGCCGAGATGGGGGCCCAAAACTATGGCTACACCTTC. Its protein product is CSAEMGAQNYGYTF.

There are a few counts of this clonotype. The rearrangement joins TRBV5-1 to TRBJ2-3; 7 bases line up with TRBD1. V trimming: 4 bases; J trimming: 5 bases; junction bases outside the gene matches: 7. CDR1 is SGHRS and CDR2 is YFSETQ in the germline V gene. The CDR3 contains 14 residues. CDR3 bases: TGCGCCAGCAGCCCCGGACAGGCTGGAGATACGCAGTATTTT. Translated: CASSPGQAGDTQYF.

This clonotype showed up just a few times. The chain employs TRBV5-1 and TRBJ2-6; 7 bases match TRBD1. The germline gives CDR1 SGHRS, CDR2 YFSETQ. This CDR3 is 18 amino acids long. V lost 4 bases, J lost 0 bases, and 10 bases stayed unmatched. The CDR3 region has the DNA TGCGCCAGCAGCACACCACAGGGGTCAAGCTCTGGGGCCAACGTCCTGACTTTC. Its protein product is CASSTPQGSSSGANVLTF.

This clonotype showed up just a few times. This chain uses TRBV25-1 with TRBJ1-1; D perhaps matches TRBD1 (5 bases). V was shortened by 6 bases and J by 4 bases, with 15 bases between the two germline ends. From germline, CDR1 is MGHDK and CDR2 SYGVNS. This CDR3 has 14 amino acids. As DNA, the CDR3 is TGTGCCAGCAGAGCCGGGACCGCCGTCACTGAAGCTTTCTTT. Its protein product is CASRAGTAVTEAFF.

The sample holds a few counts of this clonotype. V and J are TRBV5-6 and TRBJ2-7, with D tentatively TRBD1 (6 bases). V was clipped by 0 bases and J by 2 bases, with 12 bases between them. Germline V gene data show CDR1 as SGHDT and CDR2 as YYEEEE. The CDR3 has 15 residues. The CDR3 is CASSLGAGVTYEQYF. The DNA of the CDR3 is TGTGCCAGCAGCTTGGGAGCAGGGGTGACCTACGAGCAGTACTTC.

This chain connects TRBV5-1 to TRBJ2-1, with D perhaps matching TRBD1 (6 bases). Trimming pared 4 bases from V and 8 bases from J, leaving 13 bases between. Per the germline V gene, CDR1 is SGHRS and CDR2 is YFSETQ. This CDR3 spans 13 amino acids. CDR3 nucleotides: TGCGCCAGCAGCCCGCAGGGGCTCTATGAGCAGTTCTTC. This gives the protein CASSPQGLYEQFF.

This clonotype has only a few counts. The V call is TRBV12-3 or TRBV12-4, the J call TRBJ1-5, with D unresolved. The CDR3 is made up of 14 amino acids. Trimming took 6 bases from V and 1 from J, leaving 10 bases between them. CDR3 sequence reads: CASSPLGSNQPQHF. In DNA form, the CDR3 reads TGTGCCAGCAGCCCCTTGGGGAGCAATCAGCCCCAGCATTTT.

The chain recombines TRBV12-3 or TRBV12-4 with TRBJ1-2; 9 bases map to TRBD1. This CDR3 has 12 amino acids. Losses at the gene ends were 6 bases for V and 8 bases for J; bases not matched to a gene: 4. The CDR3, as DNA: TGTGCCAGCAGCATTGACAGGGGGGGCTACACCTTC. As protein: CASSIDRGGYTF.

On this clonotype: The junction shows a germline mismatch at one end, possibly a read error. This chain connects TRBV20-1 to TRBJ1-2; a possible D gene is TRBD1 (5 bases). The germline V gene encodes CDR1 DFQATT and CDR2 SNEGSKA (reference sequence). This CDR3 comprises 13 residues. CDR3 sequence (DNA): TGCAGTACCCCCCACGGGACGGACTATGGCTACACTTTC. Translation gives CSTPHGTDYGYTF.

This clonotype was counted a few times. The genes are TRBV7-9 and TRBJ2-1; 8 bases are shared with TRBD2. Germline V gives CDR1 SEHNR, CDR2 FQNEAQ (reference sequence). This CDR3 is built from 12 residues. V trimming: 1 base; J trimming: 12 bases; junction bases outside the gene matches: 2. CDR3 nucleotide sequence: TGTGCCAGCAGCTTAGACGCGGGAGGGCAGTTCTTC. This translates into CASSLDAGGQFF.

This clonotype was detected ten times or more. This sequence joins TRBV7-2 and TRBJ2-5; the D is unclear. Per the germline V gene, CDR1 is SGHTA and CDR2 is FQGNSA. Trimming pared 3 bases from V and 5 bases from J, leaving 10 bases between. The CDR3 runs to 13 residues. DNA for the CDR3: TGTGCCAGCAGCTTTAGTCTCGGGGAGACCCAGTACTTC. As protein: CASSFSLGETQYF.

The V and J genes are TRBV2 and TRBJ1-1, with unresolved D. Germline assignment: CDR1 SNHLY and CDR2 FYNNEI. Trimming cost V 3 bases and J 0 bases, with 5 bases left between them. The CDR3 length is 13 residues. CDR3 residues: CASSEYMNTEAFF. Here the CDR3 DNA reads TGTGCCAGCAGTGAGTACATGAACACTGAAGCTTTCTTT.

V usage is TRBV5-1 and J usage is TRBJ2-5; 9 nucleotides line up with TRBD2. This CDR3 is 18 amino acids long. J lost 0 bases, V lost 2 bases, and 11 bases had no gene match. Germline V gives CDR1 SGHRS, CDR2 YFSETQ. This chain's CDR3 is CASSFFPGSGGNQETQYF. The DNA for the CDR3 is TGCGCCAGCAGCTTTTTTCCCGGTAGCGGGGGTAACCAAGAGACCCAGTACTTC.

CDR3 protein: CATSRENTGPYEQYF. The CDR3 coding sequence is TGTGCCACCAGCAGAGAAAATACAGGGCCCTACGAGCAGTACTTC. This chain connects TRBV15 to TRBJ2-7; a possible D gene is TRBD1 (6 bases). CDR3 size: 15 residues. Germline V lookup: CDR1 LNHNV, CDR2 YYDKDF (reference sequence). V lost 0 bases to trimming and J lost 2 bases, with 11 bases between them.

This clonotype turned up a few times. The chain combines TRBV29-1 with TRBJ2-2, with D uncertain. The V end lost 4 bases, the J end lost 4 bases, and 13 bases lay between the germline ends. This CDR3 has 14 residues. Germline-derived CDR1 and CDR2 are SQVTM and ANQGSEA. The CDR3 here is CSVAKGLGTGELFF. The CDR3 bases are TGCAGCGTTGCGAAGGGCTTGGGCACCGGGGAGCTGTTTTTT.

This chain uses TRBV6-5 with TRBJ1-1; D gene ambiguous. V lost 6 bases to trimming and J lost 0 bases, with 11 bases between them. This CDR3 has 14 residues. Germline CDR1 is MNHEY and CDR2 is SVGAGI. The CDR3 loop reads CASRLTRLNTEAFF. CDR3 coding DNA: TGTGCCAGCAGATTAACACGCTTGAACACTGAAGCTTTCTTT.

In this sample, this clonotype turned up a few times. The rearrangement links TRBV6-5 to TRBJ2-7; possible D gene TRBD2, 6 bases. Trimming removed 0 bases from V and 1 base from J, with 10 bases in between. The CDR3 sequence is 15 residues long. Germline V gene data show CDR1 as MNHEY and CDR2 as SVGAGI. The CDR3 DNA follows: TGTGCCAGCAGTTACTCGAGGGGAGGTTCCTACGAGCAGTACTTC. Translating it yields CASSYSRGGSYEQYF.

The chain has TRBV7-9 and TRBJ1-2; 8 positions agree with TRBD1. The V and J ends lost 6 bases and 8 bases, in that order; junction bases with no gene match: 14. The V gene's germline CDR1 is SEHNR and CDR2 FQNEAQ (reference sequence). The CDR3 has 15 amino acids. The CDR3 protein is CASRGTGHGLGGYTF. CDR3 in DNA: TGTGCCAGCAGGGGGACAGGACACGGTCTAGGCGGCTACACCTTC.